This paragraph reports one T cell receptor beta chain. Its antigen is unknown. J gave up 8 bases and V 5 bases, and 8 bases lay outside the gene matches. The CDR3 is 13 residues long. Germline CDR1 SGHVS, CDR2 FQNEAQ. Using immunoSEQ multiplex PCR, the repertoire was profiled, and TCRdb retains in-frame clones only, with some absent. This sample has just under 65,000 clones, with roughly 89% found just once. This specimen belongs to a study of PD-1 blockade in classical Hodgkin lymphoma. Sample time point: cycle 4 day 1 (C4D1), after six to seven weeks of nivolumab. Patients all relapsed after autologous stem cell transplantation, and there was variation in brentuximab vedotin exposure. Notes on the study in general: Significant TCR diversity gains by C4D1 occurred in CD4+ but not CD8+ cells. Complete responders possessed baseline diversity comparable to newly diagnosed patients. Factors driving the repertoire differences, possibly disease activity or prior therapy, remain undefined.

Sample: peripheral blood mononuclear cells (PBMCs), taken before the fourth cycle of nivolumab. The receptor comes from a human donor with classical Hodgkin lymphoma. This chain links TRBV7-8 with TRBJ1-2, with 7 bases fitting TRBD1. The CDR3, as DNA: TGTGCCAGCAGCCCCCGGACAGGAATAGGCTACACCTTC. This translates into CASSPRTGIGYTF.